This TCR beta chain was recorded in a study of blood T cell repertoires in COVID-19. Study background: From the United States, Italy and Spain came samples of acute and convalescent COVID-19. Sources were T cells, B-cell-depleted T cells, or PBMCs; the material itself was cDNA or gDNA.

The V and J ends lost 3 bases and 0 bases respectively, with 6 bases between them. Per germline, CDR1 ENHRY and CDR2 SYGVKD. This CDR3 is built from 14 residues. Per the study methods: Cell counts per sample came from amplifying reference gene primers. Generated by immunoSEQ multiplex PCR, the TCRdb table keeps only in-frame clones and is missing some. V, J and clone size are those of that table, while D and trimming were read from the DNA. The repertoire has roughly 200,000 clones, under 90% of them found once; the top ten carry 5.5% to 7.5%. The sequencing sample was made of peripheral blood. The chain employs TRBV10-3 and TRBJ1-3, with a weak D call TRBD1 (6 bases). The source is a man aged 35-49 years with acute or convalescent COVID-19. The CDR3 DNA is TGTGCCATCAGTGACAGGGGCTCTGGAAACACCATATATTTT. Protein: CAISDRGSGNTIYF.